This is a list of T cell receptor beta chains from one sample in a study of cytomegalovirus exposure and HLA in healthy donors. Sequenced by immunoSEQ multiplex PCR; TCRdb stores in-frame clones only, minus some. The sample holds around 300,000 clones, roughly four fifths seen once. The sequenced sample was PBMCs. The receptors were gathered from a woman in her forties in good health and CMV-seropositive. Both conserved end residues are part of each CDR3. Each record gives: clone size, V gene, J gene, D gene, CDR3 DNA, CDR3 protein. A D gene is named only where the DNA matches it firmly. Only part of the rows carry a size: once, few, many, or a class if the clone is expanded.

abundance: .; v_gene: TRBV14; j_gene: TRBJ1-2; d_gene: TRBD1; CDR3nt: TGTGCCAGCAGCCACCGAACAGGGGAGGTTGCCTATGGCTACACCTTC; CDR3aa: CASSHRTGEVAYGYTF
abundance: .; v_gene: TRBV30; j_gene: TRBJ1-1; d_gene: .; CDR3nt: TGTGCCTATCTACTTCAGAGAGCAGGGGACACTGAAGCTTTCTTT; CDR3aa: CAYLLQRAGDTEAFF
abundance: .; v_gene: TRBV7-9; j_gene: TRBJ2-7; d_gene: .; CDR3nt: TGTGCCAGCAGCCCAGGGTCCTACGAGCAGTACTTC; CDR3aa: CASSPGSYEQYF
abundance: few; v_gene: TRBV10-3; j_gene: TRBJ2-7; d_gene: TRBD2; CDR3nt: TGTGCCATCAGTGATGGTAGCGGGAGCCACGAGCAGTACTTC; CDR3aa: CAISDGSGSHEQYF
abundance: .; v_gene: TRBV7-6; j_gene: TRBJ1-1; d_gene: .; CDR3nt: TGTGCCAGCAACCCCCGACCCTGGGGGCAAGACACTGAAGCTTTCTTT; CDR3aa: CASNPRPWGQDTEAFF
abundance: .; v_gene: TRBV7-3; j_gene: TRBJ2-5; d_gene: .; CDR3nt: TGTGCCAGCAGCATGGACGGCGGGGATGAGGGGACCCAGTACTTC; CDR3aa: CASSMDGGDEGTQYF
abundance: .; v_gene: TRBV29-1; j_gene: TRBJ2-2; d_gene: TRBD1; CDR3nt: TGCAGCGTCCTGACAGGGGGTAACACCGGGGAGCTGTTTTTT; CDR3aa: CSVLTGGNTGELFF
abundance: few; v_gene: TRBV28; j_gene: TRBJ2-1; d_gene: TRBD2; CDR3nt: TGTGCCAGCAGTTTATGGACTAGCGGGAGGACAAATGAGCAGTTCTTC; CDR3aa: CASSLWTSGRTNEQFF
abundance: .; v_gene: TRBV7-2; j_gene: TRBJ1-5; d_gene: .; CDR3nt: TGTGCCAGCAGCTTAGGATGGGACATGGGGAATCAGCCCCAGCATTTT; CDR3aa: CASSLGWDMGNQPQHF
abundance: .; v_gene: TRBV7-6; j_gene: TRBJ2-7; d_gene: TRBD2; CDR3nt: TGTGCCAGCAGCTTATGGACTAGCGGGAGCGAGCAGTACTTC; CDR3aa: CASSLWTSGSEQYF
abundance: .; v_gene: TRBV4-3; j_gene: TRBJ2-5; d_gene: TRBD2; CDR3nt: TGCGCCAGCAGCCAAGAATACGGGGGGGGTTTCGAAGAGACCCAGTACTTC; CDR3aa: CASSQEYGGGFEETQYF
abundance: .; v_gene: TRBV5-1; j_gene: TRBJ2-2; d_gene: .; CDR3nt: TGCGCCAGCAGCTTGGTGCCCGAGGACACCGGGGAGCTGTTTTTT; CDR3aa: CASSLVPEDTGELFF
abundance: .; v_gene: TRBV9; j_gene: TRBJ2-3; d_gene: .; CDR3nt: TGTGCCAGCAGCGTAGCGGGCGGGGAAGATACGCAGTATTTT; CDR3aa: CASSVAGGEDTQYF
abundance: .; v_gene: TRBV4-3; j_gene: TRBJ1-2; d_gene: .; CDR3nt: TGCGCCAGCAGCCAAGCTTTATTGGCAGGGGTTGGCTACACCTTC; CDR3aa: CASSQALLAGVGYTF
abundance: .; v_gene: TRBV7-9; j_gene: TRBJ2-3; d_gene: TRBD1; CDR3nt: TGTGCCAGCAGCCCTAGGGGGCCAGATACGCAGTATTTT; CDR3aa: CASSPRGPDTQYF
abundance: few; v_gene: TRBV27; j_gene: TRBJ1-1; d_gene: TRBD1; CDR3nt: TGTGCCAGCAGTTCCCGGGCCGGACAGGGATGGACTGAAGCTTTCTTT; CDR3aa: CASSSRAGQGWTEAFF
abundance: many; v_gene: TRBV19; j_gene: TRBJ2-2; d_gene: .; CDR3nt: TGTGCCAGTACCCCCGCGAGTCCCGGGGAGCTGTTTTTT; CDR3aa: CASTPASPGELFF
abundance: .; v_gene: TRBV28; j_gene: TRBJ2-7; d_gene: .; CDR3nt: TGTGCCAGCAGTTTTTCGTCCACAAGATCCTACGAGCAGTACTTC; CDR3aa: CASSFSSTRSYEQYF
abundance: .; v_gene: TRBV2; j_gene: TRBJ2-3; d_gene: .; CDR3nt: TGTGCCAGCAGTGTTTGGGGGCAGGCCAGAGGGGGCACAGATACGCAGTATTTT; CDR3aa: CASSVWGQARGGTDTQYF
abundance: .; v_gene: TRBV28; j_gene: TRBJ1-6; d_gene: .; CDR3nt: TGTGCCAGCAGTTCCTCAAATAAGGGGGGGAGCCCCCTCCACTTT; CDR3aa: CASSSSNKGGSPLHF
abundance: .; v_gene: TRBV6-5; j_gene: TRBJ1-1; d_gene: .; CDR3nt: TGTGCCAGCAGTTCAACAGGTGACACTGAAGCTTTCTTT; CDR3aa: CASSSTGDTEAFF
abundance: .; v_gene: TRBV28; j_gene: TRBJ2-7; d_gene: TRBD1; CDR3nt: TGTGCCAGCAGTTCCTCCGGGACAGGGCCCTACGAGCAGTACTTC; CDR3aa: CASSSSGTGPYEQYF
abundance: once; v_gene: TRBV25-1; j_gene: TRBJ2-1; d_gene: TRBD2; CDR3nt: TGTGCCAGCAGTGAATCCCGGACTAGCGGCTCCTACAATGAGCAGTTCTTC; CDR3aa: CASSESRTSGSYNEQFF
abundance: .; v_gene: TRBV14; j_gene: TRBJ2-4; d_gene: .; CDR3nt: TGTGCCAGCAGCCCTGGACTATCGGGCATTCAGTACTTC; CDR3aa: CASSPGLSGIQYF
abundance: few; v_gene: TRBV11-2; j_gene: TRBJ1-2; d_gene: TRBD1; CDR3nt: TGTGCCAGCGGACAGGGACAGATCTATGGCTACACCTTC; CDR3aa: CASGQGQIYGYTF
abundance: .; v_gene: TRBV19; j_gene: TRBJ2-5; d_gene: .; CDR3nt: TGTGCCAGTAGTTCCCGGACGGGACAAGTGGAGACCCAGTACTTC; CDR3aa: CASSSRTGQVETQYF